This T cell receptor (beta chain) was identified during a study of T-cell reconstitution after alpha-beta-depleted transplantation in children. Findings of the study overall: T cells produced anew were the main source of T-cell counts and diversity one year after transplant. In patients about two months after transplant, alpha-beta T cells reportedly arose from several hundred expanded graft clones. Surviving recipient T cells and thymic progenitors produced the high day-60 TCRbeta diversity seen in some patients.

This clonotype has a handful of counts. Antigen specificity is unknown. Unique molecular identifiers were used in preparing the TCRbeta library. TCRdb re-analysed the PCR reads in MiXCR, keeping a single row per CDR3 protein. The sample has hundreds of thousands of distinct CDR3 sequences; under 15% are singletons. The sequenced sample was PBMCs, mostly from graft donor cells, obtained 360 days after TCRalphabeta/CD19-depleted stem cell transplant. The origin of this receptor is a male patient between 5 and 17 years old who had a stem cell transplant for acute myeloid leukemia, so the T cells may come from the graft donor.

Here the CDR3 reads CASRTRGDSIYEQYF. The CDR3 DNA is TGTGCCAGCAGGACCAGGGGAGACTCAATCTACGAGCAGTACTTC. The chain uses TRBV12-3 or TRBV12-4 and TRBJ2-7; D is perhaps TRBD1 (6 bases). This CDR3 has 15 amino acids. Trimming shortened V by 6 bases and J by 3 bases, and 18 bases separated the two germline ends.